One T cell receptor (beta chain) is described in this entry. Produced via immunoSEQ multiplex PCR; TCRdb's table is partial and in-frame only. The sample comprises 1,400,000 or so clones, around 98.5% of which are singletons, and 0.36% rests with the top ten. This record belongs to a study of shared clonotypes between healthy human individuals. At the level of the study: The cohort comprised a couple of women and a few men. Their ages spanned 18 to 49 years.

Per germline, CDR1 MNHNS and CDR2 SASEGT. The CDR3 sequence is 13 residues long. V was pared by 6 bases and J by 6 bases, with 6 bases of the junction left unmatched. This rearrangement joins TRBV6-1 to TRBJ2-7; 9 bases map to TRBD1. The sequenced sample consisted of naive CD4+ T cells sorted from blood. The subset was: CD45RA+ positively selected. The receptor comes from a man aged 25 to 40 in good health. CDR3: CASSRDRVAEQYF. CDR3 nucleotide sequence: TGTGCCAGCAGCCGGGACAGGGTCGCCGAGCAGTACTTC.